The clone carrying this T cell receptor (beta chain) occurred once. Germline V gives CDR1 SGHNT, CDR2 YYREEE (reference sequence). Trimming left V 6 bases short and J 0 bases short, with 15 bases between. The length of the CDR3 is 16 residues. The source of the sample is a study of OX40 agonist ivuxolimab in advanced cancers. The method was immunoSEQ multiplex PCR; TCRdb's version includes in-frame clones alone and lacks a portion of them. Of 45,000 to 60,000 clones listed, over 60% are singletons. This receptor was obtained from an adult with an advanced solid tumor such as melanoma, head and neck, liver or kidney cancer. Sequenced here: CD4+ or CD8+ T cells sorted from blood, sampled in a trial of the OX40 agonist ivuxolimab. This chain connects TRBV5-4 to TRBJ2-2, with D tentatively TRBD2 (7 bases). The CDR3 nucleotides read TGTGCCAGCACCCTGGGGGCGGGGGCGAACACCGGGGAGCTGTTTTTT. Residues: CASTLGAGANTGELFF.